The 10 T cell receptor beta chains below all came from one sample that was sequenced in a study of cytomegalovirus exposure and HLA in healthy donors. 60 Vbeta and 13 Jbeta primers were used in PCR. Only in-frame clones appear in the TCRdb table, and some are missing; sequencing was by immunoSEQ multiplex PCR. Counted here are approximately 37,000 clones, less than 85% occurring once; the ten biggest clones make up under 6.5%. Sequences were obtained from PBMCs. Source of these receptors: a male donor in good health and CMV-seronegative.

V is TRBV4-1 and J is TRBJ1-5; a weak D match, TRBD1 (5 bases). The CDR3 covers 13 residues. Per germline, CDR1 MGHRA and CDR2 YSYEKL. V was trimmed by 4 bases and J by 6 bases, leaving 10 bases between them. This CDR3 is CASSLTRAQPQHF. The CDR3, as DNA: TGCGCCAGCAGCCTTACCAGGGCTCAGCCCCAGCATTTT.

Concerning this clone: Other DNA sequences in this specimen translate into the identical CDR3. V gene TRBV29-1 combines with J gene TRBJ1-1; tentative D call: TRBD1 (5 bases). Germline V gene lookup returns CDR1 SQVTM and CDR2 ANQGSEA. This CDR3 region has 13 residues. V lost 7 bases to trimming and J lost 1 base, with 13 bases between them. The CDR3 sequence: CSGRTGGNTEAFF. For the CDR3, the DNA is TGCAGCGGGAGGACGGGGGGGAACACTGAAGCTTTCTTT.

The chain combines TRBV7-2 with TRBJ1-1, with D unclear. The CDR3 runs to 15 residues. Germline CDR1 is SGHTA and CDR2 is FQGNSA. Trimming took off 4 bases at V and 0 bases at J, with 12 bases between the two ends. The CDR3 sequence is CASSYGAGMNTEAFF. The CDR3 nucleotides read TGTGCCAGCAGCTACGGTGCGGGAATGAACACTGAAGCTTTCTTT.

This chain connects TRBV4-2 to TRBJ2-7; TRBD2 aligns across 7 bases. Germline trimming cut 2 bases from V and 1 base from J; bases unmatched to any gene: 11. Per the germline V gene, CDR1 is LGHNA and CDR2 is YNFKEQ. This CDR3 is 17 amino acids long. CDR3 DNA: TGTGCCAGCAGCCAAAGTTTTGAGGGAGGGCCGTCCTACGAGCAGTACTTC. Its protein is CASSQSFEGGPSYEQYF.

CDR3 in DNA: TGTGCCAGCAGCGGGGGACAGGGCCCTCTTAACTATGGCTACACCTTC. Residues: CASSGGQGPLNYGYTF. This rearrangement joins TRBV7-9 to TRBJ1-2; 9 bases fit TRBD1. Trimming cost V 5 bases and J 1 base; bases outside gene matches: 8. The CDR3 length is 16 residues. Per germline, CDR1 SEHNR and CDR2 FQNEAQ (reference sequence).

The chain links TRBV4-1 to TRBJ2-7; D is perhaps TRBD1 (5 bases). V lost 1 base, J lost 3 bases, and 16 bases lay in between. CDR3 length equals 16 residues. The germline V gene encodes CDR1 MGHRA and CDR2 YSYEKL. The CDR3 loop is CASSQGGRGAVYEQYF. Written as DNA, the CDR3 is TGCGCCAGCAGCCAAGGAGGCCGTGGGGCTGTCTACGAGCAGTACTTC.

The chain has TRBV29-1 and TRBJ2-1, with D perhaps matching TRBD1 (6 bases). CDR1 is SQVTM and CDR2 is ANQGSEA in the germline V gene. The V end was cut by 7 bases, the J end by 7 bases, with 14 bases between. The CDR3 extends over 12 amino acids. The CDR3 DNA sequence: TGCAGCGAAAGGCAGGGGACAAATGAGCAGTTCTTC. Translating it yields CSERQGTNEQFF.

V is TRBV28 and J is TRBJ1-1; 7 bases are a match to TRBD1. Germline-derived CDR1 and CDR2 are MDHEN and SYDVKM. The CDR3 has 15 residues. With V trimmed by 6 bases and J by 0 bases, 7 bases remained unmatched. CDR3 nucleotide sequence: TGTGCCAGCAGGGACAGGAGGACCTTGAACACTGAAGCTTTCTTT. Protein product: CASRDRRTLNTEAFF.

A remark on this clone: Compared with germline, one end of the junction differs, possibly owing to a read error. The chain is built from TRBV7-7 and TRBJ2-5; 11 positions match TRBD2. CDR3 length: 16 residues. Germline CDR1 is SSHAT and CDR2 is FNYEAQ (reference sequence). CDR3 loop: CASSPGLAGSQETQYF. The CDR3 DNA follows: TGTGCTAGCAGCCCCGGACTAGCGGGTTCTCAAGAGACCCAGTACTTC.

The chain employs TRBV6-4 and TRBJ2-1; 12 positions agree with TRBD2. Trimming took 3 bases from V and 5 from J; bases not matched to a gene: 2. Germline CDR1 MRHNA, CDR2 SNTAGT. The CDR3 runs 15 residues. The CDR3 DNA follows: TGTGCCAGCAGTGAGACTAGCGGGAGTAACAATGAGCAGTTCTTC. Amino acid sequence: CASSETSGSNNEQFF.